The 12 T cell receptor beta chains below all came from one sample that was sequenced in a study of T-cell reconstitution after alpha-beta-depleted transplantation in children (dated by TCRdb to 2016 to 2018). This sample's treatment or condition label indicates: allogeneic hematopoietic cell transplantation with graft depleted of TCRalphabeta T cells and CD19 B cells. Receptors were amplified or captured by PCR. The listed sequencing device is Illumina HiSeq 2500. Molecular barcoding was employed in the preparation of TCR libraries, with unique molecular identifiers being used to normalize TCRbeta repertoire quantification. TCRdb ran its own pipeline on the public reads, namely fastp trimming at Q25 and MiXCR clone calling, and kept in-frame beta chains. Each CDR3 protein gets just one entry, which takes the most common genes and DNA from the rows behind it. The sample table lists fewer than 450,000 distinct CDR3 sequences, about 17% of them with a count of one. Jointly, the top ten make up about 41% of the sample.

The input for sequencing was PBMCs, mostly from graft donor cells, taken 360 days after TCRalphabeta/CD19-depleted stem cell transplant. These receptors were obtained from a male patient aged 2 to 9 who had a stem cell transplant for acute lymphoblastic leukemia, so the T cells may come from the graft donor.

This clonotype was counted only a few times. The gene calls are TRBV11-2 and TRBJ2-4, with unresolved D. V was trimmed by 0 bases and J by 1 base, leaving 13 bases between them. The germline V gene encodes CDR1 SGHAT and CDR2 FQNNGV. The CDR3 spans 17 residues. The CDR3 nucleotides read TGTGCCAGCAGCTTAGATGGTGGGCTTTGGGCCAAAAACATTCAGTACTTC. It is translated as CASSLDGGLWAKNIQYF.

This clonotype came up a few times. Here the CDR3 reads CATSGRDRGNTEAFF. As DNA, the CDR3 is TGTGCCACCAGCGGTAGGGACAGGGGGAACACTGAAGCTTTCTTT. The chain links TRBV15 to TRBJ1-1; 10 bases are a match to TRBD1. Trimming cost V 5 bases and J 1 base; bases outside gene matches: 4. The CDR3 covers 15 residues. Per the germline V gene, CDR1 is LNHNV and CDR2 is YYDKDF (reference sequence).

This clonotype was seen a handful of times. The chain's CDR3 is CSVDTGGTDTQYF. As DNA, the CDR3 is TGCAGCGTTGATACAGGGGGTACAGATACGCAGTATTTT. The genes are TRBV29-1 and TRBJ2-3; 8 bases align to TRBD1. The ends lost 3 bases at V and 3 bases at J; junction bases unmatched: 2. The CDR3 extends over 13 amino acids. Germline assignment: CDR1 SQVTM and CDR2 ANQGSEA.

In this sample, this clonotype turned up a few times. The rearrangement links TRBV7-2 to TRBJ2-7, with D perhaps TRBD2 (5 bases). The CDR3 is made up of 15 amino acids. Trimming cost V 0 bases and J 0 bases, with 9 bases left between them. CDR1 SGHTA and CDR2 FQGNSA come from the germline V gene. CDR3 nucleotides: TGTGCCAGCAGCTTAGCTAGCGCCCCCTCCTACGAGCAGTACTTC. This codes for CASSLASAPSYEQYF.

The rearrangement joins TRBV5-1 to TRBJ2-7; TRBD2 aligns across 13 bases. Germline loops: CDR1 SGHRS, CDR2 YFSETQ. The CDR3 runs to 15 residues. The trim removed 3 bases at V and 9 bases at J, leaving 9 bases unmatched. The CDR3 spells CASSSGLAGAQLQYF. The CDR3 region has the DNA TGCGCCAGCAGCTCTGGACTAGCGGGAGCACAGTTGCAGTACTTC.

This chain joins TRBV20-1 and TRBJ2-7, with D perhaps given as TRBD1 or TRBD2 (6 bases each). CDR1 DFQATT and CDR2 SNEGSKA come from the germline V gene (reference sequence). CDR3 length: 14 residues. V was cut by 3 bases and J by 0 bases, with 12 bases left in between. CDR3 nucleotide sequence: TGCAGTGCTAGTGAGGGGGGAGGCTCCTACGAGCAGTACTTC. Protein product: CSASEGGGSYEQYF.

At least ten counts were recorded for this clonotype. The chain has TRBV9 and TRBJ1-6, with D tentatively TRBD1 (5 bases). The germline gives CDR1 SGDLS, CDR2 YYNGEE. There are 16 residues in the CDR3. Trimming stripped 0 bases from V and 11 bases from J, with 18 bases between. The CDR3 DNA sequence: TGTGCCAGCAGCGTAGGCGAGGGGCGCCCACCGACACCCCTCCACTTT. Protein sequence: CASSVGEGRPPTPLHF.

The V gene is TRBV20-1, the J gene TRBJ2-7; TRBD2 aligns across 7 bases. The CDR3 loop spans 15 amino acids. Losses at the gene ends were 0 bases for V and 2 bases for J; bases not matched to a gene: 7. Germline CDR1 DFQATT, CDR2 SNEGSKA (reference sequence). For the CDR3, the DNA is TGCAGTGCTAGAGATAGGACTAGGAAGCCCTACGAGCAGTACTTC. Amino acids: CSARDRTRKPYEQYF.

This clonotype was seen a few times. The rearrangement joins TRBV5-1 to TRBJ2-7, with 9 bases aligning to TRBD1. Germline CDR1 reads SGHRS; CDR2 reads YFSETQ. V dropped 5 bases and J dropped 0; count of bases not matched to a gene: 0. This CDR3 comprises 13 residues. The CDR3 is CASRDRGSYEQYF. The CDR3 coding sequence is TGCGCCAGCAGGGACAGGGGCTCCTACGAGCAGTACTTC.

The chain recombines TRBV30 with TRBJ2-3; the D is unclear. V was cut by 2 bases and J by 2 bases, with 11 bases left in between. Germline CDR1 GTSNPN, CDR2 SVGIG (reference sequence). This CDR3 contains 14 residues. The CDR3 loop is CAWSKPGFTDTQYF. In nucleotides, the CDR3 is TGTGCCTGGAGTAAGCCCGGGTTCACAGATACGCAGTATTTT.

This clonotype was counted between two and nine times. As DNA, the CDR3 is TGCGCCAGCAGTTTAGTACGGGAGGGGGAGACCCAGTACTTC. This codes for CASSLVREGETQYF. The chain employs TRBV10-2 and TRBJ2-5; 8 nucleotides align to TRBD2. The J segment lost 5 bases and the V segment lost 5 bases, leaving 7 bases of the junction unmatched. The CDR3 covers 14 residues. Per germline, CDR1 WSHSY and CDR2 SAAADI.

The chain links TRBV20-1 to TRBJ2-1; D remains ambiguous. CDR1 and CDR2 from the germline V gene are DFQATT and SNEGSKA (reference sequence). CDR3 length: 14 residues. V was clipped by 5 bases and J by 0 bases, with 11 bases between them. CDR3 bases: TGCAGTGCTCAGGTGCCAGACTCCTACAATGAGCAGTTCTTC. It is translated as CSAQVPDSYNEQFF.